The clone carrying this T cell receptor (beta chain) was picked up a small number of times. This entry comes from a study of early T cells in non-severe SARS-CoV-2 infection. Germline V gene lookup returns CDR1 SNHLY and CDR2 FYNNEI. Trimming stripped 4 bases from V and 1 base from J, with 6 bases between. CDR3 length equals 13 residues. Using its own MiXCR run on the 5' RACE reads, TCRdb lists one record per CDR3 protein. Seen here are 50,000 or so distinct CDR3 sequences, over 10% observed once, and the top ten hold roughly 10%. The rearrangement uses TRBV2 and TRBJ2-3; perhaps TRBD2 as D (6 bases). This TCR came from an adult who was a healthcare worker with PCR-confirmed SARS-CoV-2 infection or an uninfected control (not recorded which). Sample: whole blood. CDR3 loop: CASSGGGTDTQYF. In DNA form, the CDR3 reads TGTGCCAGCAGTGGGGGGGGCACAGATACGCAGTATTTT.